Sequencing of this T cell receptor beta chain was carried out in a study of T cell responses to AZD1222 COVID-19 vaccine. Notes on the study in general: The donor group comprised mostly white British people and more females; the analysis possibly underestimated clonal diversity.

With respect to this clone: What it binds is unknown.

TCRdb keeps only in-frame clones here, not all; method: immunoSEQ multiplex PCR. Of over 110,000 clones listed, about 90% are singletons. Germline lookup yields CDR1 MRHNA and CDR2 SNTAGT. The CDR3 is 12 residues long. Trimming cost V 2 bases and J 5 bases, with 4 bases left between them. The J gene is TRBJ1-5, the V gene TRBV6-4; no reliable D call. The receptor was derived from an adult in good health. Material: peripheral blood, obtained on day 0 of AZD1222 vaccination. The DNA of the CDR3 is TGTGCCAGCAGTGACGGGGATCAGCCCCAGCATTTT. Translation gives CASSDGDQPQHF.